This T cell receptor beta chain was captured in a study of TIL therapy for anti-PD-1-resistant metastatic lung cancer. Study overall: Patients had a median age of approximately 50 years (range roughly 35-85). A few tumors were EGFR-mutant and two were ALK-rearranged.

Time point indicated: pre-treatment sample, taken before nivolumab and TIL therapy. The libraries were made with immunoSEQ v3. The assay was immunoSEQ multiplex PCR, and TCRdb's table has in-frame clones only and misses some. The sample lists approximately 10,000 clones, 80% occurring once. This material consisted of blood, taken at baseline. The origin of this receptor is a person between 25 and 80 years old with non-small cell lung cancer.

This CDR3 reads CASSLTGTIREKLFF. Written as DNA, the CDR3 is TGCGCCAGCAGCTTAACCGGGACTATCCGGGAAAAACTGTTTTTT. This rearrangement joins TRBV5-1 to TRBJ1-4; D is perhaps TRBD1 (5 bases). Germline assignment: CDR1 SGHRS and CDR2 YFSETQ. The CDR3 has 15 amino acids. The V end lost 2 bases, the J end lost 8 bases, and 16 bases lay between the germline ends.